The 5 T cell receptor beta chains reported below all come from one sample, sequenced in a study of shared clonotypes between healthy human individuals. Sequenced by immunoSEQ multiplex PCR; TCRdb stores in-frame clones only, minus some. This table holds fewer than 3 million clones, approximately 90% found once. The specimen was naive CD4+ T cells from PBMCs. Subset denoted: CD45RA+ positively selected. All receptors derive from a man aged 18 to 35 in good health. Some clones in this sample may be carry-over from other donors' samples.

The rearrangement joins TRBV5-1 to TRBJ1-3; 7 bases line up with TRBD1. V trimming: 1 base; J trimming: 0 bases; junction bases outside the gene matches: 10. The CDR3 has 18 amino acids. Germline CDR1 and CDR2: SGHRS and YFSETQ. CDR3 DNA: TGCGCCAGCAGCTTGAACAGGGGAGTTTTGGGCTCTGGAAACACCATATATTTT. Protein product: CASSLNRGVLGSGNTIYF.

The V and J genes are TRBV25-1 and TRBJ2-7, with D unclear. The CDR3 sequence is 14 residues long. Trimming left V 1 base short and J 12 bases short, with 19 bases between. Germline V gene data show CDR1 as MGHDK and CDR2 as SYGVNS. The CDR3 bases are TGTGCCAGCAGTGAATCGGGCAGATACATACCTCCGTACTTC. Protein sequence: CASSESGRYIPPYF.

DNA for the CDR3: TGTGCCAGCAGCTTATGGGCGGGGGCTGAAGCTTTCTTT. The encoded protein is CASSLWAGAEAFF. The V gene is TRBV7-3, the J gene TRBJ1-1; maybe TRBD1 (5 bases). The V and J ends lost 2 bases and 6 bases respectively, with 10 bases between them. Germline-derived CDR1 and CDR2 are SGHTA and FQGTGA. The CDR3 length is 13 residues. Supplemented by reference TRBV7-3 and TRBJ1-1, the full variable domain reads GAGVSQTPSNKVTEKGKYVELRCDPISGHTALYWYRQSLGQGPEFLIYFQGTGAADDSGLPNDRFFAVRPEGSVSTLKIQRTERGDSAVYLCASSLWAGAEAFFGQGTRLTVV.

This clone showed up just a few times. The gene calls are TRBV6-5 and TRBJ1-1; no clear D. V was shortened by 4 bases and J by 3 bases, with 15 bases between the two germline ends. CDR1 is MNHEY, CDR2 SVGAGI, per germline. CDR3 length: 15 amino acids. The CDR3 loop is CASSSRDGWDTEAFF. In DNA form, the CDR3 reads TGTGCCAGCAGTTCCCGGGATGGTTGGGACACTGAAGCTTTCTTT.

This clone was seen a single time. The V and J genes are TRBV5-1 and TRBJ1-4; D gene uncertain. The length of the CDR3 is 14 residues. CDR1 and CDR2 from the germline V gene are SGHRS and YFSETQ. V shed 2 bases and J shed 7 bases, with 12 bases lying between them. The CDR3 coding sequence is TGCGCCAGCAGCTTAGGATCGGCGGGTGAAAAACTGTTTTTT. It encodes CASSLGSAGEKLFF.